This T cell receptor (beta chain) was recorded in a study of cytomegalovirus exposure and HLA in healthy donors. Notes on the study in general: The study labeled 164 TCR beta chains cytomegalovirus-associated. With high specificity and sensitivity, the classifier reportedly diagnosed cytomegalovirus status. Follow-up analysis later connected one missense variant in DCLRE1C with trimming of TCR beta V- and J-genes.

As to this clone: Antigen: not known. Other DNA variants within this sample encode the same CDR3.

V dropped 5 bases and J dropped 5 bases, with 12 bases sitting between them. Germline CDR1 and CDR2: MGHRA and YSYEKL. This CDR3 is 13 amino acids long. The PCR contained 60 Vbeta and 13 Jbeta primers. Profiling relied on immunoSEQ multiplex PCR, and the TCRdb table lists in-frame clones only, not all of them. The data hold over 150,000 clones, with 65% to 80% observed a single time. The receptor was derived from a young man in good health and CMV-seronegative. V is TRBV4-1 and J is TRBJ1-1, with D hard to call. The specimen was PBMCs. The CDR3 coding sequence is TGCGCCAGCAGCTTGCGGGAGGGAACTGAAGCTTTCTTT. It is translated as CASSLREGTEAFF.